This T cell receptor beta chain was documented in a study of T cell responses to AZD1222 COVID-19 vaccine. Profiling relied on immunoSEQ multiplex PCR, and the TCRdb table lists in-frame clones only, not all of them. The sample records about 130,000 clones, 92% being singletons. Study findings and constraints: Spike-specific TCRs gained breadth and depth after people received two AZD1222 doses. White British ancestry dominated among donors, who included more females, and clonal diversity was possibly underestimated. Vaccine-associated CD4 TCRs spanned spike, dominant at 160-218 and 743-854.

The CDR3 extends over 14 amino acids. Germline V gene lookup returns CDR1 SGHAT and CDR2 FQNNGV. Trimming pared 0 bases from V and 7 bases from J, leaving 10 bases between. On this clone itself: Its antigen is unidentified.

V and J are TRBV11-2 and TRBJ2-1; tentatively, D is TRBD1 or TRBD2 (5 bases each). The sequencing here drew on peripheral blood, taken on day 0 of AZD1222 vaccination. This TCR was recovered from an adult in good health. This CDR3 reads CASSLDREGNEQFF. The CDR3 DNA sequence: TGTGCCAGCAGCTTAGATCGAGAGGGGAATGAGCAGTTCTTC.